This T cell receptor beta chain emerged from a study of cytomegalovirus exposure and HLA in healthy donors. Notes on the study in general: Beyond CMV serostatus, there was no information to go on about immune exposure. Specific recognition of CMV antigens was confirmed in vitro for a few chains (all CMV-associated). A missense variant in DCLRE1C was later tied to TCR beta V- and J-gene trimming.

The PCR used 60 Vbeta and 13 Jbeta primers. Sequenced by immunoSEQ multiplex PCR; TCRdb stores in-frame clones only, minus some. The data hold about 130,000 clones, with roughly 78% observed a single time. V lost 7 bases, J lost 4 bases, and 13 bases lay in between. This CDR3 has 13 residues. The germline CDR1 and CDR2 sequences are MNHEY and SVGAGI. As regards this clone: What it recognizes is unknown.

This chain links TRBV6-5 with TRBJ1-2; the D is unclear. This TCR was sampled from a man aged 25-45 years in good health and CMV-seronegative. Sample: PBMCs. The DNA for the CDR3 is TGTGCCAGCAAAGGAGCCAAGCCCTATGGCTACACCTTC. This sequence encodes CASKGAKPYGYTF.